This T cell receptor (beta chain) was captured by sequencing in a study of blood T cell repertoires in COVID-19. Overall study: Sites in the United States, Italy and Spain provided acute and convalescent COVID-19 samples. Sources were T cells, B-cell-depleted T cells, or PBMCs; the material itself was cDNA or gDNA.

The CDR3 has 15 amino acids. V was pared by 0 bases and J by 7 bases, with 3 bases of the junction left unmatched. Germline V CDR1 and CDR2: MNHEY, SMNVEV (reference sequence). In the authors' methods: Amplification with reference gene primers provided the estimates of nucleated cell counts. Sequencing used immunoSEQ multiplex PCR; TCRdb keeps in-frame clones, though not all of them. The V and J calls and clone size come from that table; D and trimming were worked out from the DNA. The sample has 200,000 to 300,000 clones, roughly 84% seen once; the top ten hold around 7.8%. The TCR sequence derives from a human donor in a cohort sampled during active COVID-19. V usage is TRBV27 and J usage is TRBJ2-1; 10 nucleotides line up with TRBD2. The sample comprised peripheral blood. CDR3 in amino acids: CASSLSPSGRNEQFF. The CDR3 DNA sequence: TGTGCCAGCAGTTTATCGCCTAGCGGGAGAAATGAGCAGTTCTTC.